The 22 T cell receptor beta chains below were found in one sample sequenced in a study of OX40 agonist ivuxolimab in advanced cancers. The data were produced by immunoSEQ multiplex PCR, yet TCRdb's version contains in-frame clones alone and is incomplete. The sample yields tens of thousands of clones, 82% seen once. The sample in question was CD4+ or CD8+ T cells sorted from blood, obtained in a trial of the OX40 agonist ivuxolimab. Receptors were obtained from an adult with an advanced solid tumor such as melanoma, head and neck, liver or kidney cancer.

CDR3: CASSGGTSGGARETQYF. In nucleotides, the CDR3 is TGTGCCAGCAGCGGCGGGACTAGCGGGGGGGCGAGAGAGACCCAGTACTTC. The rearrangement links TRBV9 to TRBJ2-5, with 16 bases identical to TRBD2. The CDR3 totals 17 residues. Germline V gives CDR1 SGDLS, CDR2 YYNGEE. The V gene end was trimmed by 3 bases and the J gene end by 4 bases; junction bases not matched to a gene: 6.

The chain recombines TRBV27 with TRBJ2-1; D is ambiguous. Germline values: CDR1 MNHEY, CDR2 SMNVEV (reference sequence). V was shortened by 2 bases and J by 4 bases, with 15 bases between the two germline ends. The CDR3 has 16 residues. CDR3 sequence reads: CASSLQHRMGYNEQFF. The CDR3 DNA reads as TGTGCCAGCAGTTTACAACACCGCATGGGTTACAATGAGCAGTTCTTC.

The chain recombines TRBV7-3 with TRBJ2-7, with 10 bases aligning to TRBD1. The V and J ends lost 0 bases and 1 base, in that order; junction bases with no gene match: 0. Per the germline V gene, CDR1 is SGHTA and CDR2 is FQGTGA. The CDR3 is made up of 15 amino acids. This CDR3 is CASSLTGQGSYEQYF. The CDR3, as DNA: TGTGCCAGCAGCTTAACGGGACAGGGGTCCTACGAGCAGTACTTC.

The rearrangement joins TRBV10-3 to TRBJ2-7; TRBD2 might be the D (6 bases). Trimming removed 0 bases at V and 13 bases at J, with 13 bases between. The CDR3 covers 12 residues. Germline V gene sequence: CDR1 ENHRY, CDR2 SYGVKD. The CDR3 protein is CAISESRGSEYF. The CDR3 nucleotides are TGTGCCATCAGTGAGTCTCGGGGGAGCGAATACTTC.

The gene calls are TRBV7-9 and TRBJ1-1; 11 nucleotides line up with TRBD1. Germline loops: CDR1 SEHNR, CDR2 FQNEAQ (reference sequence). J gave up 1 base and V 5 bases, and 6 bases lay outside the gene matches. This CDR3 spans 16 amino acids. The CDR3 sequence: CASSVRTGGGNTEAFF. The CDR3 DNA sequence: TGTGCCAGCAGCGTCCGGACAGGGGGCGGGAACACTGAAGCTTTCTTT.

V usage is TRBV5-1 and J usage is TRBJ2-2, with D possibly being TRBD2 (5 bases). V was shortened by 4 bases and J by 5 bases, with 15 bases between the two germline ends. The CDR3 contains 15 residues. Germline CDR1 reads SGHRS; CDR2 reads YFSETQ. This chain's CDR3 is CASSTGFWATGELFF. The CDR3 DNA reads TGCGCCAGCAGCACGGGGTTTTGGGCGACCGGGGAGCTGTTTTTT. The variable domain in full, with the rest retrieved from reference TRBV5-1 and TRBJ2-2, is KAGVTQTPRYLIKTRGQQVTLSCSPISGHRSVSWYQQTPGQGLQFLFEYFSETQRNKGNFPGRFSGRQFSNSRSEMNVSTLELGDSALYLCASSTGFWATGELFFGEGSRLTVL.

The rearrangement links TRBV29-1 to TRBJ1-2; D is uncertain. V was cut by 3 bases and J by 5 bases, with 7 bases left in between. This CDR3 has 11 amino acids. Germline assignment: CDR1 SQVTM and CDR2 ANQGSEA. The CDR3 sequence is CSVEEGYGYTF. CDR3 bases: TGCAGCGTTGAGGAGGGTTATGGCTACACCTTC.

V gene TRBV21-1 combines with J gene TRBJ2-7; the D call in the table, TRBD2, was not verified against the DNA. TRBV21-1 is classified as a pseudogene. This CDR3 contains 14 residues. The DNA for the CDR3 is TGTGCCAGCAGCCTGACTAGCGCCTTATACGAGCAGTACTTC. The encoded protein is CASSLTSALYEQYF.

As regards this clone: Germline is not matched at one junction end, which may reflect a read error. The chain employs TRBV7-7 and TRBJ2-7; D is undetermined. Germline assignment: CDR1 SSHAT and CDR2 FNYEAQ (reference sequence). The CDR3 is 13 residues long. CDR3 region: CASSLGRNYEQYF. The CDR3 DNA follows: TGTGCTAGCAGCTTAGGAAGGAACTACGAGCAGTACTTC.

This chain links TRBV20-1 with TRBJ2-7; D unresolved. Trimming took off 7 bases at V and 4 bases at J, with 11 bases between the two ends. CDR3 length: 11 amino acids. CDR1 is DFQATT, CDR2 SNEGSKA, per germline (reference sequence). The CDR3 reads CSVPDRYEQYF. CDR3 in DNA: TGCAGTGTCCCGGACCGATACGAGCAGTACTTC.

V usage is TRBV10-2 and J usage is TRBJ2-7; D is possibly TRBD1 (5 bases). The CDR3 spans 16 residues. With 4 bases removed from V and 3 bases from J, the gap between germline ends came to 19 bases. Germline CDR1 is WSHSY and CDR2 is SAAADI. The CDR3 reads CASSARGHEANYEQYF. CDR3 nucleotides: TGCGCCAGCAGTGCAAGAGGACATGAAGCAAACTACGAGCAGTACTTC.

By share of the sample, this clone is medium-sized (0.01 to 0.1%). V and J are TRBV7-3 and TRBJ2-2; 8 bases match TRBD2. The germline V gene has CDR1 SGHTA and CDR2 FQGTGA. The CDR3 sequence is 15 residues long. Trimming cost V 5 bases and J 4 bases; bases outside gene matches: 6. CDR3 nucleotides: TGTGCCAGCAGCCCCGCGGGGGGCGGCACCGGGGAGCTGTTTTTT. This gives the protein CASSPAGGGTGELFF.

The rearrangement uses TRBV9 and TRBJ1-2; D is unresolved. The V gene's germline CDR1 is SGDLS and CDR2 YYNGEE. The CDR3 contains 11 residues. V dropped 3 bases and J dropped 7 bases, with 7 bases sitting between them. CDR3 amino acids: CASSGVGGYTF. The CDR3 bases are TGTGCCAGCAGCGGCGTCGGTGGCTACACCTTC.

This rearrangement joins TRBV18 to TRBJ2-5; 8 nucleotides agree with TRBD1. Trimming removed 0 bases from V and 1 base from J; junction bases left unmatched: 10. CDR3 length: 18 amino acids. Looked up from germline, CDR1 is KGHSH and CDR2 is LQKENI. The CDR3 here is CASSPPSSWTGIQETQYF. The CDR3 DNA is TGTGCCAGCTCACCACCGAGTAGTTGGACAGGGATCCAAGAGACCCAGTACTTC.

The rearrangement joins TRBV7-9 to TRBJ2-3; the D gene is possibly TRBD2 (5 bases). Trimming stripped 5 bases from V and 2 bases from J, with 17 bases between. CDR1 is SEHNR, CDR2 FQNEAQ, per germline (reference sequence). This CDR3 spans 16 amino acids. CDR3 nucleotides: TGTGCCAGCAGCGCGCTCTCTAGCATCCCCACAGATACGCAGTATTTT. This encodes CASSALSSIPTDTQYF. The full variable domain, in which reference TRBV7-9 and TRBJ2-3 provide the parts outside the CDR3, is DTGVSQNPRHKITKRGQNVTFRCDPISEHNRLYWYRQTLGQGPEFLTYFQNEAQLEKSRLLSDRFSAERPKGSFSTLEIQRTEQGDSAMYLCASSALSSIPTDTQYFGPGTRLTVL.

This clone was recorded once. This chain links TRBV29-1 with TRBJ2-7; possibly TRBD1 or TRBD2 for D (5 bases each). The V gene lost 4 bases and the J gene lost 1 base, with 17 bases spanning the gap. Germline V gives CDR1 SQVTM, CDR2 ANQGSEA. The CDR3 loop spans 15 amino acids. Here the CDR3 reads CSVVPGGGPSYEQYF. CDR3 nucleotide sequence: TGCAGCGTTGTCCCCGGTGGGGGACCTTCCTACGAGCAGTACTTC.

As regards this clone: Within the sample, other DNA sequences also encode this same CDR3. The V and J genes are TRBV5-6 and TRBJ1-1, with TRBD1 matching over 7 bases. The CDR3 extends over 16 amino acids. Germline assignment: CDR1 SGHDT and CDR2 YYEEEE. V trimming: 0 bases; J trimming: 1 base; junction bases outside the gene matches: 6. CDR3 region: CASSLVLQGGNTEAFF. The CDR3, as DNA: TGTGCCAGCAGCTTGGTTCTTCAGGGGGGGAACACTGAAGCTTTCTTT.

The chain employs TRBV5-4 and TRBJ1-2; D ambiguous. CDR3 length: 16 residues. Germline CDR1 reads SGHNT; CDR2 reads YYREEE (reference sequence). The V end lost 4 bases, the J end lost 2 bases, and 18 bases lay between the germline ends. Here the CDR3 reads CASSRLVSQANYGYTF. CDR3 sequence (DNA): TGTGCCAGCAGCCGTCTTGTGAGCCAAGCCAACTATGGCTACACCTTC.

This clone was seen once. V is TRBV9 and J is TRBJ2-3, with a possible D match to TRBD2 (7 bases). The CDR3 is 13 amino acids. Germline assignment: CDR1 SGDLS and CDR2 YYNGEE. V dropped 4 bases and J dropped 4 bases, with 10 bases sitting between them. CDR3 protein: CASSQGGADTQYF. CDR3 in DNA: TGTGCCAGCAGCCAAGGGGGGGCAGATACGCAGTATTTT. The full variable domain, rest sourced from reference TRBV9 and TRBJ2-3, is DSGVTQTPKHLITATGQRVTLRCSPRSGDLSVYWYQQSLDQGLQFLIQYYNGEERAKGNILERFSAQQFPDLHSELNLSSLELGDSALYFCASSQGGADTQYFGPGTRLTVL.

The gene calls are TRBV6-6 and TRBJ1-1; TRBD1 might be the D (6 bases). Per the germline V gene, CDR1 is MNHNY and CDR2 is SVGAGI (reference sequence). V was clipped by 0 bases and J by 1 base, with 6 bases between them. The CDR3 sequence is 14 residues long. CDR3 region: CASSYSDRNTEAFF. The CDR3 region has the DNA TGTGCCAGCAGTTACTCGGACAGGAACACTGAAGCTTTCTTT.

The gene calls are TRBV14 and TRBJ2-5, with 7 bases fitting TRBD2. The ends lost 3 bases at V and 4 bases at J; junction bases unmatched: 11. Germline V gene lookup returns CDR1 SGHDN and CDR2 FVKESK. The CDR3 totals 16 residues. In DNA form, the CDR3 reads TGTGCCAGCAGCCAGGGGAGCCTAGCGGTTACAGAGACCCAGTACTTC. Translated, it gives CASSQGSLAVTETQYF.

This chain connects TRBV5-1 to TRBJ1-2, with D possibly matching TRBD1 (5 bases). The CDR3 runs 12 residues. CDR1 and CDR2 from the germline V gene are SGHRS and YFSETQ. Trimming took 4 bases from V and 8 from J, leaving 12 bases between them. CDR3 sequence: CASSMGLRGYTF. Written as DNA, the CDR3 is TGCGCCAGCAGCATGGGACTCAGAGGCTACACCTTC.